The 17 T cell receptor beta chains below come from one sample, sequenced in a study of blood T cell repertoires in COVID-19. TCRdb's copy holds only in-frame clones and misses some; the assay was immunoSEQ multiplex PCR. This table has about 91,000 clones, about 88% appearing once. The specimen sequenced was peripheral blood. The source of these receptors is a woman aged 80 or over with active COVID-19.

J is TRBJ1-6 and V is TRBV6-5; 12 nucleotides match TRBD1. CDR3 length: 14 residues. The V gene's germline CDR1 is MNHEY and CDR2 SVGAGI. The V gene end was trimmed by 4 bases and the J gene end by 12 bases; junction bases not matched to a gene: 4. The CDR3 nucleotides are TGTGCCAGCAGTTGGGACAGGGGGCAAGGACCCCTCCACTTT. As protein: CASSWDRGQGPLHF.

The chain joins TRBV18 to TRBJ2-5; TRBD1 matches at 8 bases. The CDR3 extends over 15 amino acids. V shed 3 bases and J 4 bases; nucleotides not matched to a gene: 7. Germline CDR1 KGHSH, CDR2 LQKENI. This chain's CDR3 is CASSPTTGVGETQYF. The CDR3 DNA follows: TGTGCCAGCTCACCGACGACAGGGGTTGGAGAGACCCAGTACTTC.

The CDR3 reads CASSAVRGFRNEQYF. CDR3 DNA: TGTGCCAGCAGTGCCGTCCGGGGTTTTAGAAACGAGCAGTACTTC. This chain uses TRBV6-6 with TRBJ2-7; TRBD2 might be the D (5 bases). The CDR3 is made up of 15 amino acids. V gave up 5 bases and J gave up 5 bases, with 19 bases separating them. Germline V gives CDR1 MNHNY, CDR2 SVGAGI (reference sequence).

This clone has only a few counts. This chain uses TRBV12-5 with TRBJ2-5; 14 positions match TRBD2. V was pared by 5 bases and J by 7 bases, with 12 bases of the junction left unmatched. CDR3 length: 17 amino acids. Germline-derived CDR1 and CDR2 are LGHNT and FRNRAP. CDR3 nucleotide sequence: TGTGCTAGTGGTCTACGGACGGGACTAGCGGGAGTCGTGACCCAGTACTTC. Translation: CASGLRTGLAGVVTQYF.

This chain connects TRBV7-9 to TRBJ1-1; D might be TRBD1 (5 bases). The length of the CDR3 is 14 residues. V gave up 1 base and J gave up 4 bases, with 10 bases separating them. Germline CDR1 and CDR2: SEHNR and FQNEAQ (reference sequence). The CDR3 region is CASSLVGGVTEAFF. CDR3 DNA sequence: TGTGCCAGCAGCTTAGTCGGAGGGGTCACTGAAGCTTTCTTT.

The J gene is TRBJ2-5, the V gene TRBV7-8; 7 bases are a match to TRBD2. The trim removed 5 bases at V and 4 bases at J, leaving 7 bases unmatched. Germline loops: CDR1 SGHVS, CDR2 FQNEAQ. This CDR3 is built from 14 residues. Here the CDR3 reads CASSAGSSGETQYF. Written as DNA, the CDR3 is TGTGCCAGCAGCGCGGGATCTAGCGGAGAGACCCAGTACTTC.

This rearrangement joins TRBV4-1 to TRBJ2-5; 15 positions agree with TRBD2. V dropped 3 bases and J dropped 5; count of bases not matched to a gene: 4. Germline-derived CDR1 and CDR2 are MGHRA and YSYEKL. The CDR3 has 16 residues. The CDR3 sequence: CASSQRTSGRGETQYF. CDR3 bases: TGCGCCAGCAGCCAGAGGACTAGCGGGAGGGGGGAGACCCAGTACTTC.

CDR3: CASSRDSHNEQFF. The DNA of the CDR3 is TGTGCCAGCAGCCGAGACTCTCACAATGAGCAGTTCTTC. This chain links TRBV5-6 with TRBJ2-1; D ambiguous. The CDR3 runs to 13 residues. Germline lookup yields CDR1 SGHDT and CDR2 YYEEEE. The germline V and J ends were trimmed by 4 bases and 5 bases, with 10 bases remaining between them.

The chain couples TRBV21-1 to TRBJ2-7; the table calls TRBD1, which could not be checked here. TRBV21-1 is assigned pseudogene status. This CDR3 is 15 amino acids long. The CDR3 protein is CASSKDVGEPYEQYF. DNA for the CDR3: TGTGCCAGCAGCAAAGATGTGGGCGAACCCTACGAGCAGTACTTC.

The chain links TRBV3-1 (or the pseudogene TRBV3-2) to TRBJ2-5, with a possible D match to TRBD2 (6 bases). This CDR3 has 13 residues. Trimming pared 5 bases from V and 5 bases from J, leaving 12 bases between. Germline CDR1 and CDR2: LGHDT and YNNKEL (reference sequence). The CDR3 sequence: CASSWAEGETQYF. The CDR3 coding sequence is TGTGCCAGCAGCTGGGCGGAGGGGGAGACCCAGTACTTC.

The rearrangement uses TRBV19 and TRBJ2-1, with TRBD2 matching 10 bases. Trimming removed 6 bases from V and 8 bases from J; junction bases left unmatched: 7. This CDR3 is 14 amino acids long. CDR1 and CDR2 from the germline V gene are LNHDA and SQIVND (reference sequence). For the CDR3, the DNA is TGTGCCAGTAGGTCAGCGGGAGGGATATATGAGCAGTTCTTC. This codes for CASRSAGGIYEQFF.

The chain couples TRBV20-1 to TRBJ2-1; D gene ambiguous. Between the trimmed V and J ends, which lost 8 bases and 0 bases, there was a span of 5 bases. Germline CDR1 is DFQATT and CDR2 is SNEGSKA (reference sequence). This CDR3 is 11 amino acids long. CDR3 nucleotide sequence: TGCAGTACCGGCTCCTACAATGAGCAGTTCTTC. Its protein is CSTGSYNEQFF.

The chain is built from TRBV28 and TRBJ2-2, with 8 nucleotides matching TRBD2. With V trimmed by 5 bases and J by 5 bases, 7 bases remained unmatched. The germline V gene has CDR1 MDHEN and CDR2 SYDVKM. CDR3 length: 15 amino acids. The CDR3 DNA is TGTGCCAGCAGTCTTTCTAGCGGGCCTACCGGGGAGCTGTTTTTT. This gives the protein CASSLSSGPTGELFF.

CDR3 sequence: CASFRESSYTF. CDR3 in DNA: TGTGCCAGCTTCAGGGAATCGAGCTACACCTTC. This chain links TRBV2 with TRBJ1-2, with a weak D call TRBD1 (5 bases). CDR1 and CDR2 (germline): SNHLY, FYNNEI. Deletions cut 8 bases from V and 9 bases from J, with 13 bases between. CDR3 length: 11 amino acids. Using reference TRBV2 and TRBJ1-2 for the parts outside the CDR3, the full variable domain is EPEVTQTPSHQVTQMGQEVILRCVPISNHLYFYWYRQILGQKVEFLVSFYNNEISEKSEIFDDQFSVERPDGSNFTLKIRSTKLEDSAMYFCASFRESSYTFGSGTRLTVV.

The chain joins TRBV28 to TRBJ2-1; 9 bases map to TRBD2. CDR3 size: 12 residues. CDR1 and CDR2 (germline): MDHEN, SYDVKM. V was pared by 1 base and J by 15 bases, with 4 bases of the junction left unmatched. In DNA, the CDR3 is TGTGCCAGCAGTTTATTCGGGACTAGCTCGTTCTTC. Translation: CASSLFGTSSFF.

The rearrangement uses TRBV9 and TRBJ1-3; 8 bases are shared with TRBD1. V gave up 0 bases and J gave up 1 base; unmatched junction bases: 6. Germline assignment: CDR1 SGDLS and CDR2 YYNGEE. The CDR3 is 17 residues long. CDR3 region: CASSVGGRGHSGNTIYF. CDR3 nucleotide sequence: TGTGCCAGCAGCGTAGGGGGCAGGGGGCATTCTGGAAACACCATATATTTT.

The V call is TRBV7-9, the J call TRBJ2-7, with D possibly being TRBD2 (5 bases). CDR1 is SEHNR, CDR2 FQNEAQ, per germline (reference sequence). V dropped 3 bases and J dropped 2 bases, with 5 bases sitting between them. This CDR3 has 12 residues. CDR3 protein: CASSFGAYEQYF. In DNA form, the CDR3 reads TGTGCCAGCAGCTTCGGGGCCTACGAGCAGTACTTC.